Here is one T cell receptor beta chain with its context. This entry is derived from a study of Ad26.COV2.S vaccination and SARS-CoV-2 variants. The V and J ends lost 8 bases and 5 bases, in that order; junction bases with no gene match: 4. There are 14 residues in the CDR3. The germline CDR1 and CDR2 sequences are SGHDN and FVKESK. TCRdb's table, derived via immunoSEQ multiplex PCR, lists solely in-frame clones and lacks some. The sample includes around 340,000 clones, 88% of them seen just once. Treatment noted: approximately 18 received Ad26.COV2.S at low or high dose, single or two shots; roughly five received placebo; per-sample allocation not given. Repertoires come from day 63 after the first vaccine or placebo injection.

V usage is TRBV14 and J usage is TRBJ2-1, with 12 bases aligning to TRBD2. The source of this sequence is a person between 18 and 60 years old who received the Ad26.COV2.S COVID-19 vaccine or a placebo. Specimen: peripheral blood, collected in a trial of Ad26.COV2.S vaccine versus placebo. The CDR3 DNA reads as TGTGCCAGCTCGACTAGCGGGGGAAACAATGAGCAGTTCTTC. Amino acids: CASSTSGGNNEQFF.